These 7 T cell receptor beta chains were sequenced from one sample in a study of blood T cell repertoires in COVID-19. TCRdb's table, derived via immunoSEQ multiplex PCR, lists solely in-frame clones and lacks some. The data contain around 310,000 clones, 89% of them singletons. The sequenced sample was PBMCs or T cells enriched from blood (not recorded which). The source of these receptors is a woman in her twenties or thirties who had recovered from COVID-19.

The chain combines TRBV5-4 with TRBJ2-5, with 8 bases identical to TRBD1. The ends lost 0 bases at V and 5 bases at J; junction bases unmatched: 6. Germline V lookup: CDR1 SGHNT, CDR2 YYREEE (reference sequence). This CDR3 has 15 amino acids. The CDR3 loop reads CASSLGQGARETQYF. Here the CDR3 DNA reads TGTGCCAGCAGCTTGGGGCAGGGGGCCCGGGAGACCCAGTACTTC.

V usage is TRBV6-2 or TRBV6-3 and J usage is TRBJ2-3; 9 bases are a match to TRBD1. In germline, CDR1 is MNHEY, CDR2 SVGEGT. Trimming took 0 bases from V and 4 from J; bases not matched to a gene: 8. This CDR3 region has 17 residues. CDR3 DNA sequence: TGTGCCAGCAGTTACTCGAGAGACAGGGGGTTCGCAGATACGCAGTATTTT. It encodes CASSYSRDRGFADTQYF.

In the case of this clone: Other DNA sequences from this sample encode an identical CDR3 as well. The chain carries TRBV9 and TRBJ2-3; no clear D. Germline V gene data show CDR1 as SGDLS and CDR2 as YYNGEE. V lost 0 bases to trimming and J lost 2 bases, with 4 bases between them. CDR3 length: 13 amino acids. The CDR3 loop reads CASSVVSTDTQYF. The CDR3 DNA sequence: TGTGCCAGCAGCGTAGTCTCCACAGATACGCAGTATTTT.

This chain links TRBV4-3 with TRBJ1-2, with unresolved D. Germline V gives CDR1 LGHNA, CDR2 YSLEER. The CDR3 is 14 amino acids. The V end lost 1 base, the J end lost 6 bases, and 12 bases lay between the germline ends. Here the CDR3 reads CASSQGWDSDGYTF. In nucleotides, the CDR3 is TGCGCCAGCAGCCAAGGATGGGATAGCGATGGCTACACCTTC.

The chain carries TRBV6-5 and TRBJ2-1, with 7 nucleotides matching TRBD2. The germline V gene has CDR1 MNHEY and CDR2 SVGAGI. V dropped 6 bases and J dropped 14; count of bases not matched to a gene: 16. This CDR3 contains 14 residues. The CDR3 sequence is CASSSGVVSREEFF. The CDR3 DNA follows: TGTGCCAGCAGCTCCGGAGTTGTGTCCCGGGAGGAGTTCTTC.

The rearrangement uses TRBV6-5 and TRBJ1-1; 9 nucleotides match TRBD1. After removal of 6 bases from V and 0 bases from J, the junction contained 5 bases not matched to a gene. Germline V lookup: CDR1 MNHEY, CDR2 SVGAGI. The CDR3 runs to 15 residues. The CDR3 DNA follows: TGTGCCAGCAGCTTGGACAGGGGCCTGAACACTGAAGCTTTCTTT. Its translation is CASSLDRGLNTEAFF.

The chain recombines TRBV9 with TRBJ1-2; possibly TRBD1 for D (6 bases). The CDR3 is 15 amino acids. Trimming stripped 1 base from V and 3 bases from J, with 13 bases between. Germline V gives CDR1 SGDLS, CDR2 YYNGEE. CDR3 in amino acids: CASSVKAAGDYGYTF. The CDR3 DNA sequence: TGTGCCAGCAGCGTAAAAGCGGCAGGGGACTATGGCTACACCTTC.